This passage covers 21 T cell receptor beta chains from one sample sequenced in a study of monozygotic twins with inflammatory bowel disease. Following a re-call of the 5' RACE reads, TCRdb has one entry per CDR3 protein and lacks DNA. This table lists 300,000 to 450,000 distinct CDR3 sequences. What was sequenced was blood. All receptors come from a human donor with ulcerative colitis or Crohn's disease, or a healthy co-twin of an affected twin (not recorded which).

The chain combines TRBV12-3 or TRBV12-4 with TRBJ2-1; no DNA is available, so the TRBD2 call from TCRdb remains unchecked. This CDR3 is built from 17 residues. CDR3 in amino acids: CASSLVALAGGYNEQFF.

This chain uses TRBV6-2 or TRBV6-3 with TRBJ2-4. This CDR3 comprises 14 residues. CDR1 MNHEY and CDR2 SVGEGT come from the germline V gene. The CDR3 region is CASNGQLAKNIQYF.

This chain links TRBV24-1 with TRBJ2-2. Germline CDR1 is KGHDR and CDR2 is SFDVKD. CDR3 length: 14 amino acids. The CDR3 sequence is CATSDLFGTGELFF.

The V call is TRBV4-1, the J call TRBJ1-4; the D call from TCRdb, TRBD1, cannot be confirmed without DNA. Per the germline V gene, CDR1 is MGHRA and CDR2 is YSYEKL. There are 13 residues in the CDR3. CDR3: CASSPGNYEGLFF.

The chain couples TRBV7-9 to TRBJ1-1. The V gene's germline CDR1 is SEHNR and CDR2 FQNEAQ (reference sequence). This CDR3 is built from 15 residues. The CDR3 spells CASSPRITESSEAFF.

The chain has TRBV9 and TRBJ2-7. Per germline, CDR1 SGDLS and CDR2 YYNGEE. CDR3 length: 12 residues. The CDR3 loop is CASSVDGYEQYF.

The chain recombines TRBV7-9 with TRBJ2-7; TCRdb names TRBD2, which stays unverified in the absence of DNA. The CDR3 is 16 amino acids. Per the germline V gene, CDR1 is SEHNR and CDR2 is FQNEAQ (reference sequence). CDR3 region: CASSGLERGSSYEQYF.

The chain's CDR3 is CASSLWGQGNTEAFF. The chain is built from TRBV5-1 and TRBJ1-1; TCRdb indicates TRBD1, and absent DNA this call remains unverified. This CDR3 has 15 residues. Germline CDR1 SGHRS, CDR2 YFSETQ.

The J gene is TRBJ2-1, the V gene TRBV4-3; the D call of TRBD1 rests on TCRdb alone, since no DNA is present to check it. This CDR3 contains 13 residues. Germline CDR1 and CDR2: LGHNA and YSLEER. CDR3 protein: CASTGGPENEQFF.

This chain's CDR3 is CASSPTGFYGYTF. The chain combines TRBV19 with TRBJ1-2; the TCRdb D gene call, TRBD1, has no DNA to confirm it. The CDR3 extends over 13 amino acids. Germline CDR1 and CDR2: LNHDA and SQIVND (reference sequence).

The chain is built from TRBV18 and TRBJ1-2; TCRdb outputs TRBD1, but without DNA this stays unchecked. CDR3 length: 14 residues. Germline CDR1 and CDR2: KGHSH and LQKENI. CDR3 sequence reads: CASSPETGPYGYTF.

V usage is TRBV7-6 and J usage is TRBJ2-3. The CDR3 extends over 14 amino acids. Per the germline V gene, CDR1 is SGHVS and CDR2 is FNYEAQ. The CDR3 protein is CASSLARRTDTQYF.

The chain employs TRBV6-4 and TRBJ2-5; the TCRdb D gene call, TRBD2, has no DNA to confirm it. Looked up from germline, CDR1 is MRHNA and CDR2 is SNTAGT. This CDR3 spans 17 amino acids. CDR3 region: CASSDYRRTSGQETQYF.

The chain carries TRBV5-1 and TRBJ2-7; the D call of TRBD1 rests on TCRdb alone, since no DNA is present to check it. The germline V gene has CDR1 SGHRS and CDR2 YFSETQ. This CDR3 comprises 14 residues. CDR3 residues: CASSRGQGGDEQYF.

The gene calls are TRBV4-3 and TRBJ1-2. The germline CDR1 and CDR2 sequences are LGHNA and YSLEER. The CDR3 is 15 amino acids. The CDR3 sequence: CASSSGVGANYGYTF.

The chain uses TRBV2 and TRBJ1-1. The germline CDR1 and CDR2 sequences are SNHLY and FYNNEI. CDR3 length: 14 residues. The CDR3 region is CASSERRTNTEAFF.

V is TRBV20-1 and J is TRBJ1-3; TCRdb reports TRBD1, a call that lacks DNA to check it against. CDR3 length equals 16 residues. CDR1 and CDR2 (germline): DFQATT, SNEGSKA (reference sequence). CDR3 region: CSASVRAKSSGNTIYF.

CDR3 region: CASSPRVITGYTF. This chain links TRBV18 with TRBJ1-2. The germline CDR1 and CDR2 sequences are KGHSH and LQKENI. The length of the CDR3 is 13 residues.

The genes are TRBV10-3 and TRBJ1-3; TCRdb names TRBD1, which stays unverified in the absence of DNA. The CDR3 is 14 amino acids. Germline CDR1 is ENHRY and CDR2 is SYGVKD. The CDR3: CATNPGNSGNTIYF.

The chain links TRBV12-3 or TRBV12-4 to TRBJ1-2; the D call from TCRdb, TRBD1, cannot be confirmed without DNA. This CDR3 comprises 16 residues. The CDR3 is CASSSPSGTGVFGYTF.

The gene calls are TRBV24-1 and TRBJ2-1; TCRdb designates TRBD1, a call that cannot be tested without DNA. This CDR3 comprises 16 residues. CDR1 KGHDR and CDR2 SFDVKD come from the germline V gene. This CDR3 is CATSKGSGQGANEQFF.